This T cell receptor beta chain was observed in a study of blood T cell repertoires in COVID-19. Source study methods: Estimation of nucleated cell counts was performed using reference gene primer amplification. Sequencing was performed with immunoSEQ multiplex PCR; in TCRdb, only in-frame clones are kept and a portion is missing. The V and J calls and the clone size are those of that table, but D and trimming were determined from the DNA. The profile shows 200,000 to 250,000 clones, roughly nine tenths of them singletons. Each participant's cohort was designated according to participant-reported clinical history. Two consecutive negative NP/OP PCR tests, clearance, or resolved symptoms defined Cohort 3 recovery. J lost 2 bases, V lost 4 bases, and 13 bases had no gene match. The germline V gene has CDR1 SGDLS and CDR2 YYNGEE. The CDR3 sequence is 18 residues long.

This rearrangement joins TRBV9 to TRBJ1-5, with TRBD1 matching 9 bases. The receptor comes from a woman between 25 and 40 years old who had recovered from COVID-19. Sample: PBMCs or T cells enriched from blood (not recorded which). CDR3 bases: TGTGCCAGCAGCATTCCGGGACAGGGTATGGGTGGCAATCAGCCCCAGCATTTT. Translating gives CASSIPGQGMGGNQPQHF.